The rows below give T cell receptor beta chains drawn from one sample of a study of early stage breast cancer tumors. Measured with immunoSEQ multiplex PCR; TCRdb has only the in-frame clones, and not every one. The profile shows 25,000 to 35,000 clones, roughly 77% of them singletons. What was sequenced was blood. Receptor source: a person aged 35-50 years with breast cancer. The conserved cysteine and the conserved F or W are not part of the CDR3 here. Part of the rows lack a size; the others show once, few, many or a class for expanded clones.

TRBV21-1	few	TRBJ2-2	ASSKDQHSGELF
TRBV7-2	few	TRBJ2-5	ASSQLRFGEETQY
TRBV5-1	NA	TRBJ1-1	ASRPGASSTEAF
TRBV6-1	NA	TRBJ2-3	ASLAGASTDTQY
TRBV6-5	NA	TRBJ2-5	ASSYSRDGQETQY
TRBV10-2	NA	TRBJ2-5	ASSWATGTSGETQY
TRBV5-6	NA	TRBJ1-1	ASRLENTGNTEAF
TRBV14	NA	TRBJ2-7	ASSQSPLEQY
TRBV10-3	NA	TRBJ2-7	ATRGQAYEQY
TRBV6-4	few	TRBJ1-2	ASSPSPGSGGYT
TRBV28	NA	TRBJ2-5	ASSSRGVETQY
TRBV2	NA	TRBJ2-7	ASAGLAGGKEQY
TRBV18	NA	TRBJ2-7	ASSPPSSVTYEQY
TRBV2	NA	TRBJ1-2	ASSQGQAYYGYT
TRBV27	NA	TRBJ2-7	ASSPGFHEQY
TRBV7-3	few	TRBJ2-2	ASSLTERELF
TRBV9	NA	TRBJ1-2	ASSVGQGADYGYT
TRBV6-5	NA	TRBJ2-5	ASTSYSGSDQY
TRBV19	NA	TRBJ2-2	ASSIRRWSPRNTGELF
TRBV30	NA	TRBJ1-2	AWSVLWRRSAASNYGYT
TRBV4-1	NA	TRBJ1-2	ASSLTGGGVDGYT
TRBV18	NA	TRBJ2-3	ASSSRVAGDLTDTQY
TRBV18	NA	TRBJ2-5	ASSPEDLGVTQY
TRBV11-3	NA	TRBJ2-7	ASSFTRDTFGEQY
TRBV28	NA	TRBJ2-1	ASSTYNEQF
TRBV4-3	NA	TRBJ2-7	ASSQEAGVPSYEQY
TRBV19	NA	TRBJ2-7	ASSPTSGRTVIYEQY
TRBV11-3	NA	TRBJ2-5	ASSHSLWRGPVQETQY
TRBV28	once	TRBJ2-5	ASSFSGDGHQETQY
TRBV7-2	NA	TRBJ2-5	ASSPAGGAQETQY
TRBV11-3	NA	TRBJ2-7	ASSSDSAREQY
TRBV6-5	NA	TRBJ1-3	ATARDNRNTIY
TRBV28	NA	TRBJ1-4	ASMGVGEKLF
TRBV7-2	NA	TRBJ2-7	ASSPREGWSREGEQY
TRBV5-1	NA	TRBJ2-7	ASSLQGGYEQY
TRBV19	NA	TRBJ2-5	ASSSGLAGGKSQETQY
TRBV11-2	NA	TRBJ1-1	ASSRPGQGARTEAF
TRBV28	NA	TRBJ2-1	ASSEGGNYNEQF
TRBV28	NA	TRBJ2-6	ASRGQVGSGANVLT
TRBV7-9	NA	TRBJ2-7	ASSPDSWAYEQY
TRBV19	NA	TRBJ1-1	ASSIQAANTEAF
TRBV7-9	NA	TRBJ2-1	ASSFGRVVRQF
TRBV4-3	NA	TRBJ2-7	ASSRGTLASYEQY
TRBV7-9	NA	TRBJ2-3	ASTGETDTQY
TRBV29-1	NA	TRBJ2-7	SVSGGRGVEQY
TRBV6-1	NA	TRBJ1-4	ASRNPNWRVEKLF
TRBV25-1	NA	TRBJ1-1	ASSLPGAAEAF
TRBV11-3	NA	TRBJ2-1	ASSSQSGRGNNEQF
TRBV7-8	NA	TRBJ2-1	ASSPGGISGRRYNEQF
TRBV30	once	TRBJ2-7	AWSLRGSGSYEQY
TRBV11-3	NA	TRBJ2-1	ASSLRHRTVTYNEQF
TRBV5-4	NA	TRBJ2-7	ASSLSAGLAGEQY
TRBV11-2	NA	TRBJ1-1	ASSLPGGSVEAF
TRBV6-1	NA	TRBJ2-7	ASRAGQGGYEQY
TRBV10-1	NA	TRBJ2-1	ASSEFWTSGDYNEQF
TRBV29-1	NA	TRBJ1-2	SVLSSYGYT
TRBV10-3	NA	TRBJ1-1	AIKGPNTEAF
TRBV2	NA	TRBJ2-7	ASSVQTFYEQY
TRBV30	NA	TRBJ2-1	AWSRWESGEQF